This TCR beta chain was sequenced in a study of post-analysis software for immune sequencing data. Background on the study: The patients showed relapsing-remitting, secondary progressive and progressive-relapsing multiple sclerosis courses.

The library was made from cDNA and included unique molecular identifiers. Around 500,000 cDNA molecules were obtained per 1 to 10 million input T cells. TCRdb re-called the PCR reads with MiXCR, one entry per CDR3 protein. The repertoire holds about 170,000 distinct CDR3 sequences, approximately 30% seen once, with more than 1.3% in the top ten. For this clonotype: As yet, its antigen is unknown.

The V and J ends lost 6 bases and 5 bases, in that order; junction bases with no gene match: 6. CDR1 and CDR2 (germline): MGHDK, SYGVNS. This CDR3 is built from 13 residues. Study-wide results and caveats: The five TRBV segments detected at higher frequency in patients than in controls included TRBV5-6, TRBV5-1 and TRBV20-1. Controls' normalized Chao1 diversity significantly exceeded that of multiple sclerosis patients.

The sample consisted of blood. The TCR sequence derives from a girl aged 10 to 17 with multiple sclerosis. The J gene is TRBJ1-1, the V gene TRBV25-1, with TRBD1 identical over 7 bases. CDR3 residues: CASREGGRTEAFF. CDR3 nucleotides: TGTGCCAGCAGGGAAGGGGGCCGGACTGAAGCTTTCTTT.